This TCR beta chain stems from a study of Ad26.COV2.S vaccination and SARS-CoV-2 variants. The assay was immunoSEQ multiplex PCR, and TCRdb's table has in-frame clones only and misses some. This table holds fewer than 400,000 clones, approximately 80% found once. The sample's treatment: some 20 received Ad26.COV2.S at low or high dose, single or two shots; about five received placebo; per-sample allocation not given. Collection of the samples took place on day 63 after the first injection of vaccine or placebo. The CDR3 contains 15 residues. V was shortened by 6 bases and J by 7 bases, with 19 bases between the two germline ends. Germline CDR1 reads SGHTA; CDR2 reads FQGNSA.

This TCR came from a person between 18 and 59 years old who received the Ad26.COV2.S COVID-19 vaccine or a placebo. The specimen was peripheral blood, collected in a trial of Ad26.COV2.S vaccine versus placebo. The chain links TRBV7-2 to TRBJ2-1, with D perhaps matching TRBD1 (6 bases). The CDR3 is CASRVSGATWNEQFF. The CDR3 DNA follows: TGTGCCAGCAGAGTTTCAGGGGCGACATGGAATGAGCAGTTCTTC.